This record looks at one TCR beta chain sequence and its context. The entry originates in a study of blood T cell repertoires in COVID-19. Across the whole study: Samples of COVID-19 (acute and convalescent) were obtained from the United States, Italy and Spain. Sources were T cells, B-cell-depleted T cells, or PBMCs; the material itself was cDNA or gDNA.

Methods used by the authors: Cell counts per sample came from amplifying reference gene primers. This table comes from immunoSEQ multiplex PCR, and its TCRdb copy is limited to in-frame clones, with some not included. V, J and clone size were drawn from that table, and D and trimming were deduced from the DNA. The sample has over 150,000 clones, roughly 84% seen once. The CDR3 sequence is 13 residues long. V gave up 0 bases and J gave up 3 bases, with 6 bases separating them. The germline V gene has CDR1 SGHRS and CDR2 YFSETQ. The chain combines TRBV5-1 with TRBJ2-5, with a weak D call TRBD2 (6 bases). This receptor was obtained from a woman older than 75 with active or convalescent COVID-19. The sample taken for sequencing was peripheral blood. The CDR3 here is CASSLGGEETQYF. Written as DNA, the CDR3 is TGCGCCAGCAGCTTGGGCGGGGAAGAGACCCAGTACTTC.